This T cell receptor (beta chain) stems from a study of metastatic and nonmetastatic thyroid tumors. Study information: Repertoire comparisons spanned blood and tumor or nodule tissue from malignant and benign thyroid patients. Notes on the study in general: Malignant tumors reportedly showed significantly higher TCR beta diversity than benign nodules in both blood and tumor.

All patients reached thyroid surgery having received no treatment beforehand. Original handling: Differences in CDR3 between clinicopathological groups were drawn on to build a classifier intended to discriminate distant-metastatic papillary thyroid cancer patients. TCRdb re-called the PCR reads with MiXCR. The V and J calls and clone size are TCRdb's, not the authors'. The sample has over 25,000 clones, roughly 17% seen once. This clone was counted ten times or more. Antigen: not known. Germline lookup yields CDR1 SGHRS and CDR2 YFSETQ. With 4 bases removed from V and 3 bases from J, the gap between germline ends came to 13 bases. The CDR3 extends over 15 amino acids.

The receptor comes from a female donor with papillary thyroid cancer or a benign thyroid nodule (not recorded which). Some clones in this sample may be carry-over from other donors' samples. Sequencing input: blood. The chain is built from TRBV5-1 and TRBJ2-2; the D gene is possibly TRBD2 (6 bases). CDR3 sequence reads: CASSIRGSDTGELFF. The CDR3 coding sequence is TGCGCCAGCAGCATCCGGGGGTCGGACACCGGGGAGCTGTTTTTT.